This TCR beta chain was found in a study of cytomegalovirus exposure and HLA in healthy donors. This clone was counted only a few times. The antigen remains undetermined. 13 Jbeta primers and 60 Vbeta primers were used for the PCR. As handled by the study authors: Later, some 75 million unique TCR beta chains were counted in an analysis, and 10 million to 12 million of them were shared. Repertoires were generated with immunoSEQ multiplex PCR, while TCRdb's copy carries only in-frame clones and drops some. For V, J and clone size, that table is used; D and trimming come from the DNA. The sample includes approximately 260,000 clones, 70% to 90% of them seen just once. Points from the study as a whole: One later analysis reportedly identified an Asian-associated ancestry cluster that showed fewer N-insertions than the roughly 640-donor mean.

The V gene's germline CDR1 is LNHDA and CDR2 SQIVND (reference sequence). The V and J ends lost 4 bases and 4 bases, in that order; junction bases with no gene match: 7. This CDR3 has 16 amino acids. The chain has TRBV19 and TRBJ1-5, with 10 bases that match TRBD1. This TCR was recovered from a woman aged 40-49 years in good health and CMV-seropositive. Sequenced sample: PBMCs. The CDR3 sequence is CASSRIADRGNQPQHF. The CDR3 region has the DNA TGTGCCAGTAGTAGAATAGCGGACAGGGGGAATCAGCCCCAGCATTTT.